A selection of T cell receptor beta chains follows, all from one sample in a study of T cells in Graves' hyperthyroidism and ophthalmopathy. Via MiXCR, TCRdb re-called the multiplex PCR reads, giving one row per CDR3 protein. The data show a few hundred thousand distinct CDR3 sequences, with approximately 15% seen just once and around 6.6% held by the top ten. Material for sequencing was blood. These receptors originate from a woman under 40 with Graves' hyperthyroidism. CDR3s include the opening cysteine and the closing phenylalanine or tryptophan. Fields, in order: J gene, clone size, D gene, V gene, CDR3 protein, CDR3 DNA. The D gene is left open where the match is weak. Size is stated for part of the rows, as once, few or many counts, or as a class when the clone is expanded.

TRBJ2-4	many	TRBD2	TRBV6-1	CASSPRTSGLLTKNIQYF	TGTGCCAGCAGTCCTCGGACTAGCGGCCTCCTCACCAAAAACATTCAGTACTTC
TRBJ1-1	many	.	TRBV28	CAHGGVNTEAFF	TGTGCCCACGGAGGGGTGAACACTGAAGCTTTCTTT
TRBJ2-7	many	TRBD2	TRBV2	CASNERKRWPAGAGEQYF	TGTGCCAGCAACGAGCGTAAAAGGTGGCCAGCGGGAGCGGGTGAGCAGTACTTC
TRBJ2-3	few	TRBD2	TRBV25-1	CASSRTGGPGDTQYF	TGTGCCAGCAGTCGGACGGGAGGGCCCGGGGATACGCAGTATTTT
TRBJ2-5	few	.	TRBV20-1	CSAKTSRETQYF	TGCAGTGCTAAGACTAGTAGAGAGACCCAGTACTTC
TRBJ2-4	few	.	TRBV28	CASSPGRDIQYF	TGTGCCAGCAGTCCGGGAAGGGACATTCAGTACTTC
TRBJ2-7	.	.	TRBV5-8	CASSLGRGNEQYF	TGTGCCAGCAGCTTGGGGAGGGGGAACGAGCAGTACTTC
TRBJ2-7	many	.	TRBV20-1	CSHIVAYEQYF	TGCAGTCATATTGTCGCCTACGAGCAGTACTTC
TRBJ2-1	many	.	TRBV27	CASSYGHLIVKQFF	TGTGCCAGCAGTTACGGCCACCTGATAGTAAAGCAGTTCTTC
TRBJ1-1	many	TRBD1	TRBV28	CASTSPGTVTEAFF	TGTGCCAGCACTTCACCCGGGACAGTGACTGAAGCTTTCTTT